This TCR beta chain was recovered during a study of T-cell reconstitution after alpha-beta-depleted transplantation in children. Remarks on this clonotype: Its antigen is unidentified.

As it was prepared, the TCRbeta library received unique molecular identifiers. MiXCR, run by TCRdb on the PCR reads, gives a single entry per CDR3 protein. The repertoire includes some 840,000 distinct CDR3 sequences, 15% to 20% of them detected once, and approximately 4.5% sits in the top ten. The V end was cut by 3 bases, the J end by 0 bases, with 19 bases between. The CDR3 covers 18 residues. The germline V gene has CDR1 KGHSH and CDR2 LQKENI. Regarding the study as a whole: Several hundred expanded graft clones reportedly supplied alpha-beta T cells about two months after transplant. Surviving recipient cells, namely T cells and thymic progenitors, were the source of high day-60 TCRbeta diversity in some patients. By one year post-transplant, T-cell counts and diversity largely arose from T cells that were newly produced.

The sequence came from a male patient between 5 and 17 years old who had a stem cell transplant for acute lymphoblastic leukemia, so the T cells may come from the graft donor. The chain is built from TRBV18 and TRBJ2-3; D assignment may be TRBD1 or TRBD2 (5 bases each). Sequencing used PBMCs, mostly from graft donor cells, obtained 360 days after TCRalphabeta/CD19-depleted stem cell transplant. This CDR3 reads CASSPRGSGEYSTDTQYF. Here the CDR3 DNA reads TGTGCCAGCTCACCTAGGGGAAGCGGCGAGTATAGCACAGATACGCAGTATTTT.